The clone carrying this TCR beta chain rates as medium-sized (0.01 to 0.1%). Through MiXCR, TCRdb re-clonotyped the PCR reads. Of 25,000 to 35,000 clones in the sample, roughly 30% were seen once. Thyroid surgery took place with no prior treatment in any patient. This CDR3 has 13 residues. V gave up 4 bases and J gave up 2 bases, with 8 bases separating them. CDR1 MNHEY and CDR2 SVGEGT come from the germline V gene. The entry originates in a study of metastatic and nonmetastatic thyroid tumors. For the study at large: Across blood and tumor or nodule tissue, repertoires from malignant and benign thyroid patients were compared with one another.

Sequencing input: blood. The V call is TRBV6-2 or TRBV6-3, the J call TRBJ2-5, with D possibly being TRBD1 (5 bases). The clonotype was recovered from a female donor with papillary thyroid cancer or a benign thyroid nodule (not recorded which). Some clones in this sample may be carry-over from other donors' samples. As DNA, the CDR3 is TGTGCCAGCAGTTCGACAGAACAAGAGACCCAGTACTTC. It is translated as CASSSTEQETQYF.